This record looks at one TCR beta chain sequence and its context. This clone appeared many times. Which antigen it targets is not known. From the germline J gene comes the end of the CDR3, since the read stops 3 residues before it. These data originate in a study of T cell clonality in common variable immunodeficiency (dated by TCRdb to between 2015 and 2017). Points the paper makes about the study in general: Increased TCRbeta clonality was found in CVID subjects compared with healthy controls (t-test p = 0.018), with the increase being most characteristic of about a third of subjects. It was noted by the authors that sequencing of the repertoires of T cell subpopulations would be needed to clarify the cause of the increased clonality in CVID. Reportedly, TCRbeta sequences from CVID had fewer deletions and N-nucleotide insertions, and highly modified clones with 13 or more V deletions were absent from CVID. Fewer TCRbeta clones were shared among CVID subjects than among healthy controls (p < 0.0001). Patient heterogeneity within the CVID cohort put limits on correlating repertoire features with clinical complications. Even though DNA input was equal, the average per sample came to 82,000 or so unique sequences for controls compared with roughly 30,000 for CVID samples.

CDR1 and CDR2 (LNHDA, SQIVND) derive from the germline V gene (reference sequence). V is clipped by 4 bases and J by 7 bases, and the sequence between their germline boundaries is 11 bases long. The CDR3 starts with the cysteine, ends with the phenylalanine, and has 13 residues. Of the CDR3's DNA, 30 bases were read; they are in frame from base 1. Most CVID patients and most healthy controls were of Caucasian heritage. Heparinized peripheral whole blood samples of about 4.5 to 8.5 ml were obtained from each donor. TCRbeta CDR3 repertoires were sequenced from genomic DNA of adults with common variable immune deficiency (CVID) and healthy adult controls. The control group comprised around 22 healthy adult volunteers, roughly 12 female and around ten male, aged roughly 23 to 75 years with a mean age of approximately 30. Diluted blood was density-centrifuged over Hypaque 1077 or Ficoll-Paque to isolate peripheral blood mononuclear cells. Genomic DNA was obtained from unsorted mononuclear cells using either Qiagen column purification or a centrifugation-based method.

CVID samples and control samples contributed equivalent amounts of genomic DNA as sequencing input. For every sample, a 60 bp segment covering the rearranged TCRbeta CDR3 region was amplified and then sequenced. The immunoSEQ assay, a bias-corrected multiplex PCR combined with high-throughput sequencing, was used to amplify TCRbeta. On the study's bioinformatics: Every unique nucleotide sequence was considered a clone and was annotated with V, D and J genes, copy number and frequency. Sequences were labeled productive if in frame, and non-productive if out of frame or containing stop codons. As previously described, clonality was computed from Shannon's entropy. The predicted amino acid sequences of productive clones were used to derive the mean CDR3 Kyte-Doolittle hydropathy. Scaled V gene usage was hierarchically clustered using Manhattan distance and complete linkage with the R hclust function. Clone sharing by CDR3 amino acid sequence was assessed by resampling 12 repertoires per group over 100 rounds. The repertoires were searched for approximately 73 published EBV-specific and some 250 published CMV-specific TCRbeta sequences. A couple of CVID samples yielding fewer than 10,000 sequences were excluded from analysis, leaving fewer than 50 CVID repertoires. TCRdb re-hosts the immuneACCESS table, in-frame sequences only. Its copies lack some clones; in the studies checked, an unresolved V gene accounts for under half of them, and the cause for the rest is not known. Clone size and the V and J calls come from that table; the DNA yielded D and trimming. The data for this sample show 40,000 or so clones, each detected more than once. The biggest ten clones account for approximately 3.6% of the sample.

Sample: peripheral blood mononuclear cells. Recombination joined TRBV19 with TRBJ1-5; perhaps TRBD1 is the D gene, with 5 bases matching. The receptor's source is a person aged 18 to 75 in good health. The CDR3 protein is CASSTGGGQPQHF. CDR3 DNA, as far as it was read: TGTGCCAGTAGTACCGGGGGAGGGCAGCCC. Beyond the CDR3, the reference TRBV19 and TRBJ1-5 genes provide the residues; the full variable domain reads: DGGITQSPKYLFRKEGQNVTLSCEQNLNHDAMYWYRQDPGQGLRLIYYSQIVNDFQKGDIAEGYSVSREKKESFPLTVTSAQKNPTAFYLCASSTGGGQPQHFGDGTRLSIL.